The present T cell receptor (beta chain) was sequenced within a study of cytomegalovirus exposure and HLA in healthy donors. Study-level findings and limits: TCR association rates varied by HLA locus in a later analysis, with DRB1 highest and HLA-C lowest. Researchers reported in a later analysis that common viral pathogens appeared linked to several top clusters. One later analysis reportedly identified an Asian-associated ancestry cluster that showed fewer N-insertions than the approximately 700-donor mean.

In regard to this clone: Antigen unknown.

The CDR3 runs 12 residues. Trimming shortened V by 3 bases and J by 6 bases, and 5 bases separated the two germline ends. Germline lookup yields CDR1 MNHEY and CDR2 SMNVEV (reference sequence). A multiplex PCR was run with 60 Vbeta primers and 13 Jbeta primers. The assay was immunoSEQ multiplex PCR, and TCRdb's table has in-frame clones only and misses some. In the table there are tens of thousands of clones, about four fifths of which are singletons. V and J are TRBV27 and TRBJ2-2, with D unresolved. The material sequenced was PBMCs. The TCR originated in a woman between 40 and 55 years old in good health and CMV-seronegative. CDR3 amino acids: CASSFVSGELFF. CDR3 DNA sequence: TGTGCCAGCAGTTTCGTCTCCGGGGAGCTGTTTTTT.